This T cell receptor (beta chain) was sequenced for a study of blood T cells in healthy people across ages. The study, taken as a whole, reports: Greater diversity and more naive CD4+ cells were seen in long-lived donors than in aged donors. The percentage of naive T cells correlated strongly with TCR beta diversity.

Looked up from germline, CDR1 is DFQATT and CDR2 is SNEGSKA (reference sequence). CDR3 size: 17 residues. V trimming: 3 bases; J trimming: 0 bases; junction bases outside the gene matches: 5. This clonotype was counted a few times. Its antigen is undetermined. A J-beta primer mix and a sample-barcoded 5' primer were used in a second PCR of about 7 to 12 cycles. Tags on each cDNA molecule came from a template-switch adaptor with 12 random nucleotides. TCRdb called the 5' RACE reads again in MiXCR, with one record for every CDR3 protein. The table has approximately 780,000 distinct CDR3 sequences, around 24% seen once. There were at least 6 micrograms of total RNA extracted from every sample. Separately, the same data were catalogued under a study of T cells of mothers and their children.

The sequenced sample was blood. The gene calls are TRBV20-1 and TRBJ2-4; 13 bases map to TRBD2. The receptor was derived from a boy younger than 18 in good health. CDR3 nucleotides: TGCAGTGCTAGTGGGACTAGCGGGGACCTAGCCAAAAACATTCAGTACTTC. Translated, it gives CSASGTSGDLAKNIQYF.